This T cell receptor beta chain appears in the sequencing data of a study of OX40 agonist ivuxolimab in advanced cancers. About the study as a whole: Ivuxolimab was a fully human IgG2 agonistic monoclonal antibody targeting the costimulatory receptor OX40 (CD134). Intravenous ivuxolimab was administered to patients every 2 weeks at six dose levels: 0.01, 0.1, 0.3, 1.5, 3 and 10 mg/kg. Among the approximately 54 dose-escalation patients, about 20 had hepatocellular carcinoma, approximately 15 melanoma, 9 renal cell carcinoma and 9 head and neck cancer. A male proportion of roughly 80% and a mean age of approximately 55 years, ranging from 23 to 79, were recorded for the dose-escalation cohort. Prior anti-PD-1, anti-PD-L1 or anti-CTLA-4 therapy was permitted, and checkpoint inhibitors had been received by roughly two fifths of dose-escalation patients. Partial responses occurred in three dose-escalation patients, of whom one had hepatocellular carcinoma and two had cutaneous melanoma. Peripheral TCRbeta sequencing was intended to test whether TCR sequence diversity was altered and clonal T-cell expansion was caused by ivuxolimab. The monotherapy dose-escalation portion (N ≈ 57 patients) of the phase I ivuxolimab trial is reported in the paper. Paper-wide results and their limitations: Antigen specificity was not determined for the clonally expanded peripheral T cells. Low levels of normalized T-cell clonal expansion were also shown by some nonresponding patients. On average, CD8+ T cells showed more expanded clones than CD4+ T cells after ivuxolimab. In the 0.1-3.0 mg/kg groups, partial responders were among the patients with the lowest normalized peripheral clonal expansion, particularly in CD8+ T cells. At doses of 0.1 to 3.0 mg/kg, clonal expansion of both CD4+ and CD8+ T cells in blood was seen between baseline and week 6.

Genomic DNA was extracted from sorted cells for sequencing of the TCRbeta CDR3 region. The immunoSEQ Assay was used for sequencing of TCRbeta CDR3 regions. Drawn from immuneACCESS, this table holds only the in-frame rearrangements with V and J called that TCRdb kept. Clones are partly lost; checked studies trace under half to an unresolved V gene and leave the rest unexplained. This sample holds tens of thousands of clones; roughly 90% were observed only once. Of the sample, more than 8.5% falls within the top ten clones. With respect to this clone: Its antigen specificity is not known. The sample holds no much larger clone one base away, and base qualities are not on file.

The germline V gene encodes CDR1 MNHEY and CDR2 SVGAGI. There are 15 amino acids in the CDR3, from cysteine to phenylalanine inclusive. CDR3 DNA only is kept here, 45 bases in frame from base 1. The trim is 7 bases for V and 2 bases for J, with a gap of 15 bases between the germline ends. The trial excluded patients who had a history of autoimmune disease or were on systemic immunosuppression. Peripheral blood for TCR sequencing was collected from all dose cohorts at baseline, on cycle 4 day 1, and on cycle 7 day 1. Samples came from an open-label, multicenter, first-in-human phase I dose-escalation trial of ivuxolimab. Adults with locally advanced or metastatic melanoma, renal cell, hepatocellular, or head and neck squamous cell carcinoma were enrolled in the trial. Before TCR sequencing, CD4+ T cells and CD8+ T cells from peripheral blood were sorted into separate populations.

The material was CD4+ or CD8+ T cells sorted from blood, obtained in a trial of the OX40 agonist ivuxolimab. This sequence uses TRBV6-5 and TRBJ2-1; the D gene is possibly TRBD1 or TRBD2, with 5 bases matching each. The sequence was collected from an adult with an advanced solid tumor such as melanoma, head and neck, liver or kidney cancer. For the CDR3, the sequence is CASTRRDGAYNEQFF. Here is the DNA: TGTGCCAGCACTCGACGGGACGGAGCCTACAATGAGCAGTTCTTC.